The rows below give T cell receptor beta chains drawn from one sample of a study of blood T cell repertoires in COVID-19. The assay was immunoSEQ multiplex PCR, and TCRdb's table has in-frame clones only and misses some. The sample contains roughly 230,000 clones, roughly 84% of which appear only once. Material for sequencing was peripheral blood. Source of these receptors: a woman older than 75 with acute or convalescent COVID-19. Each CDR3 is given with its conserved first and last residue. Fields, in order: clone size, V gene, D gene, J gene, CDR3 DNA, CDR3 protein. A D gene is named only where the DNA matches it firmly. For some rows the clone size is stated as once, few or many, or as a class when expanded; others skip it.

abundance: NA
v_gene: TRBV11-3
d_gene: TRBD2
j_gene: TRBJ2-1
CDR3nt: TGTGCCAGCAGCTTAGGCGGGCGGGGGTCGTTCAATGAGCAGTTCTTC
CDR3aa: CASSLGGRGSFNEQFF

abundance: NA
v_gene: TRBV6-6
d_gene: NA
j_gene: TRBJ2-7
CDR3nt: TGTGCCAGCAGTTACTCAGGACTGAACTACGAGCAGTACTTC
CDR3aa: CASSYSGLNYEQYF

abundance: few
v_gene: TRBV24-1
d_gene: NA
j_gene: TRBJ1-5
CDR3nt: TGTGCCACCCAAAGCGCAGCGGGCTACATTTCCAATCAGCCCCAGCATTTT
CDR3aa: CATQSAAGYISNQPQHF

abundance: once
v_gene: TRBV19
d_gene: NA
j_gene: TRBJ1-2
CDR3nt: TGTGCCAGTAGTATCTCAGGGGCGGACTATGGCTACACCTTC
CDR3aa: CASSISGADYGYTF

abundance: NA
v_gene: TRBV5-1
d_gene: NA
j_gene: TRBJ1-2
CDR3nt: TGCGCCAGCAGCTTGGCGGGTATTAATGGCTACACCTTC
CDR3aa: CASSLAGINGYTF

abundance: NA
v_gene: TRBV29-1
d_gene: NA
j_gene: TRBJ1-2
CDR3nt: TGCAGCGCCCGGGGAGGGGCCTATGGCTACACCTTC
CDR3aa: CSARGGAYGYTF

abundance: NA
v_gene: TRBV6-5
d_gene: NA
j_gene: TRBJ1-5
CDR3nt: TGTGCCAGCAGTCCCTTTAGCAATCAGCCCCAGCATTTT
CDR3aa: CASSPFSNQPQHF

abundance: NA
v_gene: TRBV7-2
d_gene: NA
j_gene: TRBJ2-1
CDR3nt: TGTGCCAGCAGCACACCGGCAAGGGGACTCGGAAGGAGGAAGAATGAGCAGTTCTTC
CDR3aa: CASSTPARGLGRRKNEQFF

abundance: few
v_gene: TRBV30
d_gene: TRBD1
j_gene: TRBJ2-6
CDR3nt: TGTGCCTGGACCCCGACAGGGTTTTCCCTCTCTGGGGCCAACGTCCTGACTTTC
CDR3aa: CAWTPTGFSLSGANVLTF

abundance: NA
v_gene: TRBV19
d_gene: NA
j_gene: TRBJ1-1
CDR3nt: TGTGCCAGTAGTATGCGAACATGGGGGCTAGGGGAAGCTTTCTTT
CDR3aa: CASSMRTWGLGEAFF

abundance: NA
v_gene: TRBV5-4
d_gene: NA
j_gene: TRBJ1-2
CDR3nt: TGTGCCAGCAGCTTGGACAGGGCTCGATATGGCTACACCTTC
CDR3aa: CASSLDRARYGYTF

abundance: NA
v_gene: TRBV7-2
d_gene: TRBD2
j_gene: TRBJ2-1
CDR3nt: TGTGCCAGCAGTCGGACTAGCGGGGCCTACAATGAGCAGTTCTTC
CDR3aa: CASSRTSGAYNEQFF

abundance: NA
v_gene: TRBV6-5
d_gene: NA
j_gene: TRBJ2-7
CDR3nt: TGTGCCAGCAGTTACCCGGGACGGGGACACCGTAATGAGCAGTACTTC
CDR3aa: CASSYPGRGHRNEQYF

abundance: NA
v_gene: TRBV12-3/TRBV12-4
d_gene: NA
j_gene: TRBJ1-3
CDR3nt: TGTGCCAGCAGTTTATACTCTGGAAACACCATATATTTT
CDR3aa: CASSLYSGNTIYF

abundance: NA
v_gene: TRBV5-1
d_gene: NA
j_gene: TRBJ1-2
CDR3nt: TGCGCCAGCAGCTTGGGACCGGCGGAACGTAACTATGGCTACACCTTC
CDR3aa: CASSLGPAERNYGYTF

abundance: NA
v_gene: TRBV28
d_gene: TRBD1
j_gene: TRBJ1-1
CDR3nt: TGTGCCAGCAGCGAAGGGGGCGAGTACACTGAAGCTTTCTTT
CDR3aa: CASSEGGEYTEAFF

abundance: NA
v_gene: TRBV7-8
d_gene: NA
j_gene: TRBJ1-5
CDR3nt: TGTGCCAGCAGCTTTGTCGGTCAGCCCCAGCATTTT
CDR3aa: CASSFVGQPQHF

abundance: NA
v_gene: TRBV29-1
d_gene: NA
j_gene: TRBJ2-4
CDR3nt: TGCAGCGTTGCCGACCGAACTAATCAGTACTTC
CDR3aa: CSVADRTNQYF

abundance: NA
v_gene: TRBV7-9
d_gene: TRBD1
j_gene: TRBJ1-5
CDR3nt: TGTGCCAGCAGCTTCGGACAGGGGCCCCAGCATTTT
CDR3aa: CASSFGQGPQHF

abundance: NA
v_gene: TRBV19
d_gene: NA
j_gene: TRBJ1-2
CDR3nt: TGTGCCAGTAGTATACAGGCATATGGCTACACCTTC
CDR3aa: CASSIQAYGYTF

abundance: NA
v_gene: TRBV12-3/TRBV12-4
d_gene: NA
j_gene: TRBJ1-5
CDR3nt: TGTGCCAGCAGTTTCCGGAGAAATCAGCCCCAGCATTTT
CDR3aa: CASSFRRNQPQHF

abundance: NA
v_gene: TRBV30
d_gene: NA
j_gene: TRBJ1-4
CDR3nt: TGTGCCTGGAGTGGACAGGCTAATGAAAAACTGTTTTTT
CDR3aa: CAWSGQANEKLFF

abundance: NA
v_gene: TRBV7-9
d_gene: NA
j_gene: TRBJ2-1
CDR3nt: TGTGCCAGCAGCCCCGACACGCCTGAGCAGTTCTTC
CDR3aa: CASSPDTPEQFF

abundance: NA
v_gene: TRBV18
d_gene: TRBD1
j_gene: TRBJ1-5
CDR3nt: TGTGCCAGCTCAGACACCCCTGGGACAGACGGTCAGCCCCAGCATTTT
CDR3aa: CASSDTPGTDGQPQHF

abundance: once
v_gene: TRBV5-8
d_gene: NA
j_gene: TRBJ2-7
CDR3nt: TGTGCCAGCAGCCCCAGGGACGAGCAGTACTTC
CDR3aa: CASSPRDEQYF

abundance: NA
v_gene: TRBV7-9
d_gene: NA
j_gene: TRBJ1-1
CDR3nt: TGTGCCAGCAGCTACGGGACACCCAACACTGAAGCTTTCTTT
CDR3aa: CASSYGTPNTEAFF

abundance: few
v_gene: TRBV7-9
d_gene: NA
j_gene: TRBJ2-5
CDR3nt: TGTGCCAGCAGCTTGCCCCCGGTCCAAGAGACCCAGTACTTC
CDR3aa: CASSLPPVQETQYF

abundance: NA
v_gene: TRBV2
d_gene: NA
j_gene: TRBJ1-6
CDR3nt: TGTGCCAGCAGGGGAGGCCATAATTCACCCCTCCACTTT
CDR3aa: CASRGGHNSPLHF

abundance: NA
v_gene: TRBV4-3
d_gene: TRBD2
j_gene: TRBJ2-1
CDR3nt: TGCGCCAGCAGCCAAGATCTACTAGCGGGCTCCGAGCAGTTCTTC
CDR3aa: CASSQDLLAGSEQFF

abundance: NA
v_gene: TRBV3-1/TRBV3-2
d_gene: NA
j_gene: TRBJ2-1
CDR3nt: TGTGCCAGCAGATCAATGAGGGTCTCCTACAATGAGCAGTTCTTC
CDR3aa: CASRSMRVSYNEQFF

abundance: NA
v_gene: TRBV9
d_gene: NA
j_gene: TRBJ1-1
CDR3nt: TGTGCCAGCAGCGTAGAAGGCGGCACCCCAACTGAAGCTTTCTTT
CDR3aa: CASSVEGGTPTEAFF

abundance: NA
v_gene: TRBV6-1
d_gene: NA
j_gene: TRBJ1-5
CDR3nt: TGTGCCAGCAGTGAGCAGGCCAGCAATCAGCCCCAGCATTTT
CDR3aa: CASSEQASNQPQHF

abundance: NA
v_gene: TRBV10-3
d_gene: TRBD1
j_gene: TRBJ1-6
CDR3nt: TGTGCCATCAGGGGGACAGAGAATTCACCCCTCCACTTT
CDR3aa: CAIRGTENSPLHF

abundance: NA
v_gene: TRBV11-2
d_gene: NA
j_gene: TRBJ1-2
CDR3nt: TGTGCCAGCAGTTTTACAGGGTCGAGCGGCTACACCTTC
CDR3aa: CASSFTGSSGYTF

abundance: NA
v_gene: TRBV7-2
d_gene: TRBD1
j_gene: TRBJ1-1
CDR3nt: TGTGCCAGCAGCTTAGGACAGGGGGTGAACACTGAAGCTTTCTTT
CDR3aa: CASSLGQGVNTEAFF

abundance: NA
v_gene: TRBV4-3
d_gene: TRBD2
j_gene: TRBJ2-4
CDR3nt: TGCGCCAGCAGCCGAATAGCGGGGGAAGGAGGAAACATTCAGTACTTC
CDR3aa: CASSRIAGEGGNIQYF

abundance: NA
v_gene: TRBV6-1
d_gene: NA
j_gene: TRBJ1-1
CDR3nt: TGTGCCAGCAGTGACCCGTCACAGGGTTTGAACACTGAAGCTTTCTTT
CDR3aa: CASSDPSQGLNTEAFF

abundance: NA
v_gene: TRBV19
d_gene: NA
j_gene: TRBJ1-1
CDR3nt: TGTGCCAGTAATCCCGGTCAGGGGCGTCGGAGGCCTGAAGCTTTCTTT
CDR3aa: CASNPGQGRRRPEAFF

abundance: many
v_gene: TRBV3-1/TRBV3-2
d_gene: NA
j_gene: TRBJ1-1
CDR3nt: TGTGCCAGCACTACGGGACTCTTGAACACTGAAGCTTTCTTT
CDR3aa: CASTTGLLNTEAFF

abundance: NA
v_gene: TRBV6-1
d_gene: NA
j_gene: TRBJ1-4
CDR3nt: TGTGCCAGCAGTGAAACCTCCCCCGGGGGAGGTGAAAAACTGTTTTTT
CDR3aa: CASSETSPGGGEKLFF

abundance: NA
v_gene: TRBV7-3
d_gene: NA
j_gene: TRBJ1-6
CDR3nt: TGTGCCAGCAGCTTCCAGGGGAGTAATTCACCCCTCCACTTT
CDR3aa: CASSFQGSNSPLHF

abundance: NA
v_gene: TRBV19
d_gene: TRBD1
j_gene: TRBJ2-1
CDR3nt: TGTGCCAGTATGGTACCCCCGGGACAGGGACCCTACAATGAGCAGTTCTTC
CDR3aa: CASMVPPGQGPYNEQFF

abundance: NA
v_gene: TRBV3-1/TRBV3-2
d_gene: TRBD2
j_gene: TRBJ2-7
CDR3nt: TGTGCCAGCAGCCAGCTAGCGGGGGGAATCTACGAGCAGTACTTC
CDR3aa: CASSQLAGGIYEQYF

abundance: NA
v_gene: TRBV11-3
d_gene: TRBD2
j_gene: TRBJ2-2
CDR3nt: TGTGCCAGCAGGACTACTAGCGGGGGGCACACCGGGGAGCTGTTTTTT
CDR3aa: CASRTTSGGHTGELFF

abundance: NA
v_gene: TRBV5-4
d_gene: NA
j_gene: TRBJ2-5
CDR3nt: TGTGCCAGCAGCTCTTTTATCCCCGGGACAACTCCCGAGGGGACCCAGTACTTC
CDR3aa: CASSSFIPGTTPEGTQYF

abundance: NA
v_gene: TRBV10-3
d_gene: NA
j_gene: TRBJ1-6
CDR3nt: TGTGCCACCGCCGTTGGGGGGGAGAATTCACCCCTCCACTTT
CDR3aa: CATAVGGENSPLHF

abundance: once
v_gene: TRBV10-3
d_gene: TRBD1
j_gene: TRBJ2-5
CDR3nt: TGTGCCATCAGCCAAGACAGGGCGGAGACCCAGTACTTC
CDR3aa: CAISQDRAETQYF

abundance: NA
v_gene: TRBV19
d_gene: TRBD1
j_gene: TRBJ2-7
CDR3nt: TGTGCCAGTAGTTCTCAAGCCAGGGGGAACTACGAGCAGTACTTC
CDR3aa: CASSSQARGNYEQYF

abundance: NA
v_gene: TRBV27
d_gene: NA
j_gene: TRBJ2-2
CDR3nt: TGTGCCAGCAAATTGGTAACACCGCGAGGCGGGGAGCTGTTTTTT
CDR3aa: CASKLVTPRGGELFF

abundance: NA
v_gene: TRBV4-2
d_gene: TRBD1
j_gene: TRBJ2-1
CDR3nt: TGTGCCAGCAGCCTAATTTATACAGGGGGTGTTAGTCCGAGCTCCTACAATGAGCAGTTCTTC
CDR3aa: CASSLIYTGGVSPSSYNEQFF

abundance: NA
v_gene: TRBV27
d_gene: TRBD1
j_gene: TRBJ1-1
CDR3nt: TGTGCCAGCAGTTACCTGGGACAGGCAGAAGCTTTCTTT
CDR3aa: CASSYLGQAEAFF

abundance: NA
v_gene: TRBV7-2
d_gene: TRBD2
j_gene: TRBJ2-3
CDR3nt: TGTGCCAGCAGCTTCCGCCCCCCAGCGGGGGGCACAGATACGCAGTATTTT
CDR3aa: CASSFRPPAGGTDTQYF

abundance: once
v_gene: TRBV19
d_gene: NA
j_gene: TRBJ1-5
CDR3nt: TGTGCCAGTAGTGCGGGATGGGGTTCTAGCAATCAGCCCCAGCATTTT
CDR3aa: CASSAGWGSSNQPQHF